This TCR beta chain emerged from a study of neurological immune-mediated disorders. Study outcomes and limitations: When repertoires were grouped phylogenetically, those of 18 of 34 multiple sclerosis patients fell into one related-CDR3 cluster, a possible signature. HTLV-1-associated myelopathy ranked highest for TCR clonal expansion and multiple sclerosis lowest, beneath healthy controls.

Many counts were recorded for this clonotype. As yet, its antigen is unknown. Trimming took 2 bases from V and 6 from J; bases not matched to a gene: 11. Germline CDR1 SGHTA, CDR2 FQGNSA. This CDR3 spans 16 amino acids. Unsorted libraries used 2 million PBMCs kept at -80 degrees C. With 10-nucleotide random UMIs, 5'RACE was used to make the cDNA. TCRdb ran MiXCR on the 5' RACE reads and lists one entry per CDR3 protein. The profile covers around 67,000 distinct CDR3 sequences, with 4% to 6% appearing a single time and approximately 7% taken by the ten largest. Material: PBMCs. The source is a man aged 18 to 29 with multiple sclerosis. The chain uses TRBV7-2 and TRBJ2-3, with 7 bases identical to TRBD1. Here the CDR3 reads CASSLRVTGAVDTQYF. CDR3 DNA: TGTGCCAGCAGCTTAAGGGTAACAGGGGCGGTGGATACGCAGTATTTT.